The 4 T cell receptor beta chains given below trace back to one sample, sequenced in a study of cytotoxic CD8 clonotypes in ibrutinib-treated CLL. Only in-frame clones appear in the TCRdb table, and some are missing; sequencing was by immunoSEQ multiplex PCR. This table has 150,000 or so clones, over 75% appearing once. The sequenced sample was PBMCs, obtained after 24 months of ibrutinib treatment. The receptors were gathered from a human donor with chronic lymphocytic leukemia.

V and J are TRBV11-1 and TRBJ2-5, with TRBD1 matching 7 bases. Germline V gene sequence: CDR1 SGHAT, CDR2 FQDESV (reference sequence). The CDR3 totals 15 residues. J was trimmed by 1 base and V by 1 base; bases with no gene match: 3. This CDR3 is CASSLGGTAQETQYF. DNA for the CDR3: TGTGCCAGCAGCTTAGGGGGGACAGCCCAAGAGACCCAGTACTTC. Full variable domain (outside the CDR3, taken from reference TRBV11-1 and TRBJ2-5): EAEVAQSPRYKITEKSQAVAFWCDPISGHATLYWYRQILGQGPELLVQFQDESVVDDSQLPKDRFSAERLKGVDSTLKIQPAELGDSAMYLCASSLGGTAQETQYFGPGTRLLVL.

The CDR3 protein is CASSLGLAGEATDTQYF. The CDR3 DNA sequence: TGTGCCAGCAGCTTAGGACTAGCGGGGGAAGCCACAGATACGCAGTATTTT. The chain links TRBV11-2 to TRBJ2-3; TRBD2 agrees at 12 bases. The germline V gene encodes CDR1 SGHAT and CDR2 FQNNGV. The V segment lost 1 base and the J segment 2 bases; nucleotides outside the gene matches: 4. The CDR3 is 17 residues long.

V usage is TRBV7-2 and J usage is TRBJ1-2; D is unclear. Trimming took off 7 bases at V and 1 base at J, with 10 bases between the two ends. Germline loops: CDR1 SGHTA, CDR2 FQGNSA. The length of the CDR3 is 13 residues. CDR3 region: CASTRRVNYGYTF. The CDR3, as DNA: TGTGCCAGCACTCGGAGGGTTAACTATGGCTACACCTTC.

This rearrangement joins TRBV19 to TRBJ1-5, with 7 bases fitting TRBD1. Trimming cost V 6 bases and J 2 bases; bases outside gene matches: 7. The CDR3 covers 15 residues. CDR1 is LNHDA, CDR2 SQIVND, per germline (reference sequence). The CDR3 reads CASRDRVEGNQPQHF. The CDR3 nucleotides are TGTGCCAGTAGAGACAGGGTGGAGGGCAATCAGCCCCAGCATTTT.